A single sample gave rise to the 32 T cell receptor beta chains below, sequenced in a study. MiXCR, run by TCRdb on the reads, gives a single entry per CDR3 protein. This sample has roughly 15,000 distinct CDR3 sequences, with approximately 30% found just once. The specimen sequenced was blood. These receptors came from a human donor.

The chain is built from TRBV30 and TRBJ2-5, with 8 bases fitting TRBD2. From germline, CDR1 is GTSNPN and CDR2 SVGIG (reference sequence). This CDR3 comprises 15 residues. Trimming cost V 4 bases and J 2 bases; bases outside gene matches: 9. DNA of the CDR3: TGTGCCTGGACCCTAAGGATAGCGGGACAAGAGACCCAGTACTTC. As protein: CAWTLRIAGQETQYF.

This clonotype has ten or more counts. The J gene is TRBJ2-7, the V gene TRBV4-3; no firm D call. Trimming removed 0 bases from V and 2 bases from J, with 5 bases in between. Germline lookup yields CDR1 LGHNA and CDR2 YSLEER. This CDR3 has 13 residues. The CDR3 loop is CASSQDSTYEQYF. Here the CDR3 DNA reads TGCGCCAGCAGCCAAGATAGCACCTACGAGCAGTACTTC.

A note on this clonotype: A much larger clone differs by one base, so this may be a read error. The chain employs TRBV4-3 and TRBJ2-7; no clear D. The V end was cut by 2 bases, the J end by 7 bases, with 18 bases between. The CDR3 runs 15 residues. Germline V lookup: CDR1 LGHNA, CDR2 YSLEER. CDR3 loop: CASSQKTSRVDEQYF. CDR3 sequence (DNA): TGCGCCAGCAGCCAAAAAACTTCTCGGGTGGATGAGCAGTACTTC.

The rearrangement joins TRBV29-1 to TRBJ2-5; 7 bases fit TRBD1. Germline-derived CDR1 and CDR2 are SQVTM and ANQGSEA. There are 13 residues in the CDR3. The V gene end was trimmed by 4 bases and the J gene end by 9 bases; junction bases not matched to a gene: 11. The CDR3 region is CSVGQGGSQPQYF. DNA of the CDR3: TGCAGCGTTGGACAGGGTGGGAGTCAGCCCCAGTACTTC. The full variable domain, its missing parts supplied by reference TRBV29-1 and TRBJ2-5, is SAVISQKPSRDICQRGTSLTIQCQVDSQVTMMFWYRQQPGQSLTLIATANQGSEATYESGFVIDKFPISRPNLTFSTLTVSNMSPEDSSIYLCSVGQGGSQPQYFGPGTRLLVL.

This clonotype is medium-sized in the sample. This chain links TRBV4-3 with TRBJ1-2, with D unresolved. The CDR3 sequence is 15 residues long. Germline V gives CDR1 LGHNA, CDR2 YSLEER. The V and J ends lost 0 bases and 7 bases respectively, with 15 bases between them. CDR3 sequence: CASSQEVGQASGYTF. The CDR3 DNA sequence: TGCGCCAGCAGCCAAGAAGTCGGGCAGGCAAGTGGCTACACCTTC.

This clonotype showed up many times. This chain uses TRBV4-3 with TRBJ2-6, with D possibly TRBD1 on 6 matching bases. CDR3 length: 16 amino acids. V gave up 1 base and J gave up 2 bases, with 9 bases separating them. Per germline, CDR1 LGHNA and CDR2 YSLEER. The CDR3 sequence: CASSQVTGTGANVLTF. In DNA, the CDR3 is TGCGCCAGCAGCCAAGTAACAGGGACTGGGGCCAACGTCCTGACTTTC.

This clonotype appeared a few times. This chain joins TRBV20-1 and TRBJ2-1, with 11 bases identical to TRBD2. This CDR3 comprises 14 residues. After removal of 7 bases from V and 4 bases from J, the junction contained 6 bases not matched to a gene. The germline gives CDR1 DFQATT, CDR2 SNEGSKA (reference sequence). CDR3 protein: CSVRGLADYNEQFF. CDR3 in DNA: TGCAGTGTAAGGGGACTAGCGGATTACAATGAGCAGTTCTTC.

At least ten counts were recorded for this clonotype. The CDR3 loop reads CSVQLTGTSPNTEAFF. Here the CDR3 DNA reads TGCAGCGTTCAACTGACAGGGACCAGCCCGAACACTGAAGCTTTCTTT. J is TRBJ1-1 and V is TRBV29-1; the match to TRBD1 covers 7 bases. This CDR3 spans 16 amino acids. V shed 5 bases and J 1 base; nucleotides not matched to a gene: 13. Germline V gives CDR1 SQVTM, CDR2 ANQGSEA.

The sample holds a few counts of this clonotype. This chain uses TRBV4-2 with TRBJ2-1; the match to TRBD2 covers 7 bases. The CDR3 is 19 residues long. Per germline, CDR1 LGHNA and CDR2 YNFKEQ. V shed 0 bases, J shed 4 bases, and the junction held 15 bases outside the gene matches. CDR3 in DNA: TGTGCCAGCAGCCAAGATGGGGGGACTATTCTGACCACTTACAATGAGCAGTTCTTC. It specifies CASSQDGGTILTTYNEQFF.

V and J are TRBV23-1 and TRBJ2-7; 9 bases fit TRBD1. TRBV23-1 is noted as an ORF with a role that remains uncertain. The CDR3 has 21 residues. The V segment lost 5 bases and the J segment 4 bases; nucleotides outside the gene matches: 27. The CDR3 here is CASSSISGRHGGTGTSYEQYF. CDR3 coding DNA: TGCGCCAGCAGTTCGATAAGCGGCCGCCATGGAGGGACAGGGACTTCTTACGAGCAGTACTTC.

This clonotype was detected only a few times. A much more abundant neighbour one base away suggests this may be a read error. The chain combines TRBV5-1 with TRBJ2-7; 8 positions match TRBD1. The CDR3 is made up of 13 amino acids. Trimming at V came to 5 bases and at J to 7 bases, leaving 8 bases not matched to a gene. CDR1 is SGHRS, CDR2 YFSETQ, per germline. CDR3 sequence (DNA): TGCGCCAGCAGGCCTACAGGGGGAAATGAGCAGTACTTC. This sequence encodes CASRPTGGNEQYF.

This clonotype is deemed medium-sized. In DNA, the CDR3 is TGCAGTGCTCAGACAAGGACTAGCGGAACATACGAGCAGTACTTC. It specifies CSAQTRTSGTYEQYF. The rearrangement links TRBV20-1 to TRBJ2-7; 10 nucleotides line up with TRBD2. This CDR3 has 15 residues. The V and J ends lost 5 bases and 4 bases, in that order; junction bases with no gene match: 11. Germline V CDR1 and CDR2: DFQATT, SNEGSKA (reference sequence).

In DNA form, the CDR3 reads TGTGCCTGGAGCCCCAGGGACACCGGGGAGCTGTTTTTT. Protein: CAWSPRDTGELFF. This chain uses TRBV30 with TRBJ2-2; D is perhaps TRBD1 (5 bases). V lost 3 bases to trimming and J lost 3 bases, with 8 bases between them. CDR1 and CDR2 from the germline V gene are GTSNPN and SVGIG (reference sequence). The CDR3 totals 13 residues.

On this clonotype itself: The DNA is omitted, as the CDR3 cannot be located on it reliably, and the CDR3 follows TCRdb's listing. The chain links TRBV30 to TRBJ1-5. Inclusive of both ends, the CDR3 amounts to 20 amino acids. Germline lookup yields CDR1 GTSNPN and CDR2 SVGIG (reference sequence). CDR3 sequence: CAWSDGGEAFFGQGNQPQHF.

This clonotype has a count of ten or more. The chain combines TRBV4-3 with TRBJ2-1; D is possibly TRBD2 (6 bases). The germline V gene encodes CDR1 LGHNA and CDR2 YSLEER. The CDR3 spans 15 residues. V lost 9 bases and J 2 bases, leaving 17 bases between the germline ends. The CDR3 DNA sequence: TGCGCCAGTATCCTAAACCAGCGGGCCTACAATGAGCAGTTCTTC. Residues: CASILNQRAYNEQFF.

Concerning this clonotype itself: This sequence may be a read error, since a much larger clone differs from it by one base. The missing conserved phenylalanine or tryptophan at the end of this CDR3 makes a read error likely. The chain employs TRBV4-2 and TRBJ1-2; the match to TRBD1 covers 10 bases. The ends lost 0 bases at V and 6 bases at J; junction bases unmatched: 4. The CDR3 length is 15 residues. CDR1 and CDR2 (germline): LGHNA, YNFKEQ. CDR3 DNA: TGTGCCAGCAGCCAAGAGGGACAGGGGCAGGATGGCTACACCATC. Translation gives CASSQEGQGQDGYTI.

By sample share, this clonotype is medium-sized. CDR3 bases: TGCAGCGTGGGGGTTGCAGATACGCAGTATTTT. The encoded protein is CSVGVADTQYF. The chain combines TRBV29-1 with TRBJ2-3; D may be TRBD1 or TRBD2 (5 bases each). V was pared by 6 bases and J by 4 bases, with 8 bases between. The CDR3 has 11 amino acids. Germline V CDR1 and CDR2: SQVTM, ANQGSEA.

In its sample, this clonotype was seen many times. The CDR3 coding sequence is TGTGCCAGCAGCCAAGAGACTAGCGGGGGTTTTTACGAGCAGTACTTC. It encodes CASSQETSGGFYEQYF. The J gene is TRBJ2-7, the V gene TRBV4-2, with 12 bases lining up with TRBD2. Germline V gene sequence: CDR1 LGHNA, CDR2 YNFKEQ. The V gene end was trimmed by 0 bases and the J gene end by 4 bases; junction bases not matched to a gene: 4. CDR3 length: 16 amino acids.

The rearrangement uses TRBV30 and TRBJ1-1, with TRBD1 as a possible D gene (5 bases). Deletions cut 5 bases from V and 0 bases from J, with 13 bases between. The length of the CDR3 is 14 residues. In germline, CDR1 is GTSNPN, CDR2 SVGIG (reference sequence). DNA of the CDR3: TGTGCCTGGGGGACGGGATGCATGAACACTGAAGCTTTCTTT. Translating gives CAWGTGCMNTEAFF.

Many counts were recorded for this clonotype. The CDR3 loop reads CSQKGLAGGSTQYF. The CDR3 DNA is TGCAGCCAAAAGGGGTTAGCGGGAGGAAGTACGCAGTATTTT. The gene calls are TRBV29-1 and TRBJ2-3, with 10 bases aligning to TRBD2. The CDR3 loop spans 14 amino acids. Trimming at V came to 8 bases and at J to 8 bases, leaving 13 bases not matched to a gene. Germline assignment: CDR1 SQVTM and CDR2 ANQGSEA.

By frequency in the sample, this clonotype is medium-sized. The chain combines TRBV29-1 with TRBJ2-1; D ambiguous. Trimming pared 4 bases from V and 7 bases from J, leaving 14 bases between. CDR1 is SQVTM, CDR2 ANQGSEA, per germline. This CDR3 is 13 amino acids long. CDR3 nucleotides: TGCAGCGTTGCAGTGGGTTCCCCAAATGAGCAGTTCTTC. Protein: CSVAVGSPNEQFF.

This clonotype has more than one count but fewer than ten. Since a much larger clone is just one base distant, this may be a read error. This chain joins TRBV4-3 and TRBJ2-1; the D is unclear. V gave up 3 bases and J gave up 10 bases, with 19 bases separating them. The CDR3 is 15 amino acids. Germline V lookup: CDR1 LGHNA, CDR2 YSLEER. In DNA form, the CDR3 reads TGCGCCAGCAGCCAGGACCAGTACCGCTCCTACGAGCAGTTCTTC. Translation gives CASSQDQYRSYEQFF.

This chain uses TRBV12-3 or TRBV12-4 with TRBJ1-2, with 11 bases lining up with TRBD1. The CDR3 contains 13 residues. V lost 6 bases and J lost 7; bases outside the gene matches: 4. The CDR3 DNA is TGTGCCAGCAGCGGACAGGGGGCTGGTGGCTACACCTTC. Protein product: CASSGQGAGGYTF.

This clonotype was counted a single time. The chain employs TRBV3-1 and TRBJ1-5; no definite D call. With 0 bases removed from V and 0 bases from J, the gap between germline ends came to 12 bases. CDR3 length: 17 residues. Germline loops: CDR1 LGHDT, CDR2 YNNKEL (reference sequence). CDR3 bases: TGTGCCAGCAGCCAAGATGATGCACTGTGTAGCAATCAGCCCCAGCATTTT. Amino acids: CASSQDDALCSNQPQHF.

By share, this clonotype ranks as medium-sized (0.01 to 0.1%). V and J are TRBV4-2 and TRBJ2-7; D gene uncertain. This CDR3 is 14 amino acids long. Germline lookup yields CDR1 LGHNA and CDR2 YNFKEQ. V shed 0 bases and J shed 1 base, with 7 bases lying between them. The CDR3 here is CASSQDRLSYEQYF. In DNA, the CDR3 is TGTGCCAGCAGCCAAGATAGGTTATCCTACGAGCAGTACTTC.

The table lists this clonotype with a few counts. This chain's CDR3 is CASTMPSRGWGRESYNEQFF. CDR3 coding DNA: TGTGCCAGCACTATGCCCTCCCGGGGATGGGGCAGGGAGTCCTACAATGAGCAGTTCTTC. The chain employs TRBV27 and TRBJ2-1; D possibly uses TRBD1 or TRBD2 (5 bases each). Germline lookup yields CDR1 MNHEY and CDR2 SMNVEV (reference sequence). CDR3 size: 20 residues. Trimming left V 7 bases short and J 1 base short, with 29 bases between.

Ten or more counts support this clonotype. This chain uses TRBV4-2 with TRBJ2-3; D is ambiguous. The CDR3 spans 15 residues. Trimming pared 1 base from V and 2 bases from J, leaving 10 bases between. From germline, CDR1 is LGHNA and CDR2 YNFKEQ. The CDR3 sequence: CASSQVSAPTDTQYF. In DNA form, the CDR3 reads TGTGCCAGCAGCCAAGTAAGCGCTCCCACAGATACGCAGTATTTT.

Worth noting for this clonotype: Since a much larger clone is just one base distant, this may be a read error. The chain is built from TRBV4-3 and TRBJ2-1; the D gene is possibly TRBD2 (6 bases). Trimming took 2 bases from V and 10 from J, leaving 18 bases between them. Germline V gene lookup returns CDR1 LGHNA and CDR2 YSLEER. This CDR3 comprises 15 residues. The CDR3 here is CASSQTAGGSYEQFF. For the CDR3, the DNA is TGCGCCAGCAGCCAAACAGCGGGCGGATCCTACGAGCAGTTCTTC.

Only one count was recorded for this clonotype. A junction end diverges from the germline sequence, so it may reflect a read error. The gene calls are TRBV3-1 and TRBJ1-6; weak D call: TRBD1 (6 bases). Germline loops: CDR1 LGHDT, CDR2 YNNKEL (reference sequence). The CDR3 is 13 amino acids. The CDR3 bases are TGTGCCAGCAGCCGAGGGGGGGATTCACCCCCCCACTTT. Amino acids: CASSRGGDSPPHF. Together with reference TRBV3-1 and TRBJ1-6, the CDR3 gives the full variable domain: DTAVSQTPKYLVTQMGNDKSIKCEQNLGHDTMYWYKQDSKKFLKIMFSYNNKELIINETVPNRFSPKSPDKAHLNLHINSLELGDSAVYFCASSRGGDSPPHFGNGTRLTVT.

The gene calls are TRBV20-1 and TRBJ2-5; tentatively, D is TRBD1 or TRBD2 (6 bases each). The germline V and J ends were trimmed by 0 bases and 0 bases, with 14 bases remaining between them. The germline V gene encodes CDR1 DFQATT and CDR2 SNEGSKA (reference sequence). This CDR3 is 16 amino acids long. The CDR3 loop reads CSARDTGGRDQETQYF. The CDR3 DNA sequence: TGCAGTGCTAGAGATACCGGGGGCCGTGACCAAGAGACCCAGTACTTC.

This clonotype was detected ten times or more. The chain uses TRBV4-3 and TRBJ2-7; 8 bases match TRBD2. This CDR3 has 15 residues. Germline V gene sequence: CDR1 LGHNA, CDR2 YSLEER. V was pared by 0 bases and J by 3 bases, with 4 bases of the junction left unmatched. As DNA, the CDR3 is TGCGCCAGCAGCCAAGACAGCGGGAGTGACTACGAGCAGTACTTC. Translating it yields CASSQDSGSDYEQYF.

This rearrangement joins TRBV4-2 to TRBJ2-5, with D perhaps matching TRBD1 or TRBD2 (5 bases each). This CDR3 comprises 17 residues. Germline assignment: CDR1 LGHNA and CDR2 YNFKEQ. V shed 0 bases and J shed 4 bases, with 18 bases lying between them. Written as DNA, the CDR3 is TGTGCCAGCAGCCAAGATTGGTCTACCGGGGACGGAGAGACCCAGTACTTC. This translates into CASSQDWSTGDGETQYF.